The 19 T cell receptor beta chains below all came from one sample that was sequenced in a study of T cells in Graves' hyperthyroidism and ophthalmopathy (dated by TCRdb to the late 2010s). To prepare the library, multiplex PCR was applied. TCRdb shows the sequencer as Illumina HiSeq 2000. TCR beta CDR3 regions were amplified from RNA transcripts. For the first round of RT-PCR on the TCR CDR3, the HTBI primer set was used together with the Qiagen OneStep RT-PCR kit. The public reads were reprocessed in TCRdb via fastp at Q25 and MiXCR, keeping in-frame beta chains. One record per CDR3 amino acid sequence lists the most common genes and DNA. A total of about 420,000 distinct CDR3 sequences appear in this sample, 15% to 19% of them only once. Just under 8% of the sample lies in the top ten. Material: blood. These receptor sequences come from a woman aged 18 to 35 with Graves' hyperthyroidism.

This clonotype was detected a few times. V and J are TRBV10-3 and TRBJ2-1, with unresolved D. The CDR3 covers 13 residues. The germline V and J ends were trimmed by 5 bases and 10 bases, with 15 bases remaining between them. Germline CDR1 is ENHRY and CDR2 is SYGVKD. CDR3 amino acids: CAISPRPSTEQFF. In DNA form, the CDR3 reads TGTGCCATCAGTCCCCGCCCCAGCACCGAGCAGTTCTTC.

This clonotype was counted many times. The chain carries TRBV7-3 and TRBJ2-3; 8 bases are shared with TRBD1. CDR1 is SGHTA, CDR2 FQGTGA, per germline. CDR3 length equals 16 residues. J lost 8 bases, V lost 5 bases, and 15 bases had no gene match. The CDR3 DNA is TGTGCCAGCAGCCACACCGGGACAGGTCCCAAAAGTACGCAGTATTTT. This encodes CASSHTGTGPKSTQYF. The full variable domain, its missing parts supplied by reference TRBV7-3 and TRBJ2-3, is GAGVSQTPSNKVTEKGKYVELRCDPISGHTALYWYRQSLGQGPEFLIYFQGTGAADDSGLPNDRFFAVRPEGSVSTLKIQRTERGDSAVYLCASSHTGTGPKSTQYFGPGTRLTVL.

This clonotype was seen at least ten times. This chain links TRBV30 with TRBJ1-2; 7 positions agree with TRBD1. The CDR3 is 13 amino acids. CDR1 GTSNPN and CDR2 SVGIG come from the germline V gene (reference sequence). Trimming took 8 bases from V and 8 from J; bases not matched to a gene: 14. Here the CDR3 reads CALYHTGVLGYTF. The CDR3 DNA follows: TGTGCCCTCTACCATACAGGGGTCCTAGGCTACACCTTC.

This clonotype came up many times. In DNA form, the CDR3 reads TGTGCTAGTGGTTTGACCTCAGCCAATGAGCAGTTCTTC. It translates to CASGLTSANEQFF. The V and J genes are TRBV12-5 and TRBJ2-1; D is ambiguous. The germline V gene encodes CDR1 LGHNT and CDR2 FRNRAP. This CDR3 is 13 amino acids long. Deletions cut 2 bases from V and 6 bases from J, with 8 bases between.

The CDR3 coding sequence is TGTGCCAGCAGCTTATGGACTAGCGGGAAAGAGACCCAGTACTTC. It encodes CASSLWTSGKETQYF. The chain carries TRBV2 and TRBJ2-5; TRBD2 matches 12 bases. V lost 6 bases to trimming and J lost 3 bases; unmatched junction nucleotides: 5. The CDR3 sequence is 15 residues long. The germline V gene encodes CDR1 SNHLY and CDR2 FYNNEI.

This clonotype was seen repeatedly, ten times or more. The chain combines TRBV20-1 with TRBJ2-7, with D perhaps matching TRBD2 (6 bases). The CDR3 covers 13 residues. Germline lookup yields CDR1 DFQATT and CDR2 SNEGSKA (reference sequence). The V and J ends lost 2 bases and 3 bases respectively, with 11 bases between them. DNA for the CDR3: TGCAGTGCTAGAATGGGGGAGGTCTACGAGCAGTACTTC. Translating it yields CSARMGEVYEQYF.

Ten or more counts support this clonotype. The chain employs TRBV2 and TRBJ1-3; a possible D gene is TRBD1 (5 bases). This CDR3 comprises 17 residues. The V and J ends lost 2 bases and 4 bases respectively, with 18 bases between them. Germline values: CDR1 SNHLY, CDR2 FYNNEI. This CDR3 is CASSEPPGRASGNTIYF. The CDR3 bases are TGTGCCAGCAGTGAACCCCCAGGGCGCGCATCGGGAAACACCATATATTTT. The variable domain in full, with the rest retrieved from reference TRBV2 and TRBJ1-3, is EPEVTQTPSHQVTQMGQEVILRCVPISNHLYFYWYRQILGQKVEFLVSFYNNEISEKSEIFDDQFSVERPDGSNFTLKIRSTKLEDSAMYFCASSEPPGRASGNTIYFGEGSWLTVV.

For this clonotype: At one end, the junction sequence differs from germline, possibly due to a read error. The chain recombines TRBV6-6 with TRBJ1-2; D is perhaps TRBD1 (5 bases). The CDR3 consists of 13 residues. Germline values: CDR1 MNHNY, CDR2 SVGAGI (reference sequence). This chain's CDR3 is CAGSYDSRYGYTF. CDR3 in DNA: TGTGCCGGCAGTTACGACAGCCGCTATGGCTACACCTTC.

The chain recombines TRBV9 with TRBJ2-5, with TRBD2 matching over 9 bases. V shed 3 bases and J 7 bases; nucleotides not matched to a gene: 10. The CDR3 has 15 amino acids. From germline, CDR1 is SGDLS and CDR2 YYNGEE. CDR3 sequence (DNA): TGTGCCAGCAGCGGGATAGCGGGAGCGGGGGGGACCCAGTACTTC. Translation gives CASSGIAGAGGTQYF. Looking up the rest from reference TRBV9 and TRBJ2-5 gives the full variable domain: DSGVTQTPKHLITATGQRVTLRCSPRSGDLSVYWYQQSLDQGLQFLIQYYNGEERAKGNILERFSAQQFPDLHSELNLSSLELGDSALYFCASSGIAGAGGTQYFGPGTRLLVL.

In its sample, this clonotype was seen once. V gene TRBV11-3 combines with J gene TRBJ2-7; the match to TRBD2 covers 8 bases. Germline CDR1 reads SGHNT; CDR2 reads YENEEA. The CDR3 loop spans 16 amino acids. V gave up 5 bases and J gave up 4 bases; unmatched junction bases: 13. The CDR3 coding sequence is TGTGCCAGCAGCGGTCAAAGCGGGGGCAGGCAATACGAGCAGTACTTC. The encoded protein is CASSGQSGGRQYEQYF.

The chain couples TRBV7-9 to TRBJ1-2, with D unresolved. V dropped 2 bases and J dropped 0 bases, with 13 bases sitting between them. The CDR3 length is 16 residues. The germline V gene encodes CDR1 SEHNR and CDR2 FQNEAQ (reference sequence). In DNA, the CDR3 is TGTGCCAGCAGCTTATCTTTAGACACCGCTAACTATGGCTACACCTTC. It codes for CASSLSLDTANYGYTF. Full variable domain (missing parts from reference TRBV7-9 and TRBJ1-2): DTGVSQNPRHKITKRGQNVTFRCDPISEHNRLYWYRQTLGQGPEFLTYFQNEAQLEKSRLLSDRFSAERPKGSFSTLEIQRTEQGDSAMYLCASSLSLDTANYGYTFGSGTRLTVV.

Written as DNA, the CDR3 is TGCGCCAGCAGCTTAGGGGGAACGGAGCAGTACTTC. Encoded protein: CASSLGGTEQYF. The gene calls are TRBV5-1 and TRBJ2-7; possible D gene TRBD1, 6 bases. This CDR3 region has 12 residues. Germline V gene data show CDR1 as SGHRS and CDR2 as YFSETQ. Trimming stripped 2 bases from V and 7 bases from J, with 10 bases between.

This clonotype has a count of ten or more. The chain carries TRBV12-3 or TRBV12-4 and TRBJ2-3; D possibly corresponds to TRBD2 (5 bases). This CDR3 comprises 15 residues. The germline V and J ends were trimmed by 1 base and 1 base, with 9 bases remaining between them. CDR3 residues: CASSLGGPRTDTQYF. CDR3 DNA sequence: TGTGCCAGCAGTTTAGGAGGGCCGCGCACAGATACGCAGTATTTT.

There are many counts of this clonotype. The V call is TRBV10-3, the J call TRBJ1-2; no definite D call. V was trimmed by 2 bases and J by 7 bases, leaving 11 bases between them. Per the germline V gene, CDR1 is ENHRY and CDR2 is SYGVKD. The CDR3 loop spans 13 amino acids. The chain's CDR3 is CAISEAQVSGYTF. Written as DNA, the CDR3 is TGTGCCATCAGTGAGGCGCAAGTTAGTGGCTACACCTTC.

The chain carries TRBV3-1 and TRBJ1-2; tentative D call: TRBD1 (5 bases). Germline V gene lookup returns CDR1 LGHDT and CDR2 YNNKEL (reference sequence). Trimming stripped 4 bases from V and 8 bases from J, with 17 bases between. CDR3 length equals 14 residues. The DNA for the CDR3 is TGTGCCAGCAGCCCCAGGGCGGGAGCGGGCGGCTACACCTTC. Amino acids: CASSPRAGAGGYTF.

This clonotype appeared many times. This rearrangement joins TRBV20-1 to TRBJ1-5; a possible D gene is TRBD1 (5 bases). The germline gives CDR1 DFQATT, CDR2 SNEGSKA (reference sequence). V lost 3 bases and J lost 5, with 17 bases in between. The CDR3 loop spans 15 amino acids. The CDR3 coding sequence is TGCAGTGCTAGCTATCCAAGGGGTGGGTATCAGCCCCAGCATTTT. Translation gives CSASYPRGGYQPQHF.

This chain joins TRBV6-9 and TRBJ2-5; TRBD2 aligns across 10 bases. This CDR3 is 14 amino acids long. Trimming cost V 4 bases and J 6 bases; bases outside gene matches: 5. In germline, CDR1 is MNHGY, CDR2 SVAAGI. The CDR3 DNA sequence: TGTGCCAGCAGTTCCGGACTAGCGGCCCAGACCCAGTACTTC. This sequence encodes CASSSGLAAQTQYF.

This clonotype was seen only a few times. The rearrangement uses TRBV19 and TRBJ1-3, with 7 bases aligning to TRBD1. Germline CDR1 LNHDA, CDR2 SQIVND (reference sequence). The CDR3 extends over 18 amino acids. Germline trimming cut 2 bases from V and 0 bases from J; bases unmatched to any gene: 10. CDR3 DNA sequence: TGTGCCAGTAGTATACTTGGGATGGGACAGCCCTCTGGAAACACCATATATTTT. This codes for CASSILGMGQPSGNTIYF.

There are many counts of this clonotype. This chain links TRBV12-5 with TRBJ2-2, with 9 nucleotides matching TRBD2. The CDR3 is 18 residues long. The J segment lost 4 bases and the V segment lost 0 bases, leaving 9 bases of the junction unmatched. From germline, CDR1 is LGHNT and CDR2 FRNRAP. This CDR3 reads CASGLVLLAGGRTGELFF. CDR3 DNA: TGTGCTAGTGGTTTGGTATTACTAGCGGGTGGGCGCACCGGGGAGCTGTTTTTT. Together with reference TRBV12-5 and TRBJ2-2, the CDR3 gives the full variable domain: DARVTQTPRHKVTEMGQEVTMRCQPILGHNTVFWYRQTMMQGLELLAYFRNRAPLDDSGMPKDRFSAEMPDATLATLKIQPSEPRDSAVYFCASGLVLLAGGRTGELFFGEGSRLTVL.